Below, 23 T cell receptor beta chains from the same sample are listed, as sequenced in a study of blood T cell repertoires in COVID-19. Data came from immunoSEQ multiplex PCR; TCRdb stores just in-frame clones and leaves some out. The table includes about 120,000 clones, 70% to 90% detected once. The sequenced sample was peripheral blood. The origin of the receptors is a woman in her fifties or sixties with active or convalescent COVID-19.

This clone appeared a few times. This chain links TRBV27 with TRBJ2-1, with TRBD2 as a possible D gene (6 bases). CDR1 and CDR2 from the germline V gene are MNHEY and SMNVEV (reference sequence). This CDR3 is built from 14 residues. Trimming removed 9 bases from V and 0 bases from J, with 12 bases in between. DNA of the CDR3: TGTGCCAGTCTCGGAGGGCCCTCCTACAATGAGCAGTTCTTC. Residues: CASLGGPSYNEQFF.

This chain joins TRBV7-3 and TRBJ2-1, with 8 bases that match TRBD2. The CDR3 totals 16 residues. Germline V CDR1 and CDR2: SGHTA, FQGTGA. The J segment lost 5 bases and the V segment lost 6 bases, leaving 12 bases of the junction unmatched. The DNA of the CDR3 is TGTGCCAGCAGGGTTCCCGGGACTAGAGTTAACAATGAGCAGTTCTTC. Translating gives CASRVPGTRVNNEQFF.

The chain joins TRBV7-9 to TRBJ2-7, with D possibly matching TRBD2 (6 bases). Trimming removed 5 bases at V and 5 bases at J, with 13 bases between. The CDR3 contains 13 residues. Germline loops: CDR1 SEHNR, CDR2 FQNEAQ (reference sequence). The CDR3 region has the DNA TGTGCCAGCAGCCAGGGACTTATGGACGAGCAGTACTTC. Its protein is CASSQGLMDEQYF.

The chain recombines TRBV28 with TRBJ1-1; 9 nucleotides match TRBD1. CDR1 is MDHEN and CDR2 is SYDVKM in the germline V gene. This CDR3 is 12 amino acids long. Losses at the gene ends were 2 bases for V and 10 bases for J; bases not matched to a gene: 2. CDR3 nucleotides: TGTGCCAGCAGTTTAACGGACAGGGGAGCTTTCTTT. Translated: CASSLTDRGAFF. Full variable domain (missing parts from reference TRBV28 and TRBJ1-1): DVKVTQSSRYLVKRTGEKVFLECVQDMDHENMFWYRQDPGLGLRLIYFSYDVKMKEKGDIPEGYSVSREKKERFSLILESASTNQTSMYLCASSLTDRGAFFGQGTRLTVV.

The chain links TRBV10-3 to TRBJ2-3, with TRBD1 matching over 8 bases. The CDR3 extends over 15 amino acids. The V gene end was trimmed by 5 bases and the J gene end by 0 bases; junction bases not matched to a gene: 4. Germline CDR1 is ENHRY and CDR2 is SYGVKD. The CDR3, as DNA: TGTGCCATCAGTAGGGACAGGAGAAGCACAGATACGCAGTATTTT. Translation gives CAISRDRRSTDTQYF.

Here the CDR3 reads CASSPQGAPHVPYEQYF. In DNA form, the CDR3 reads TGTGCCAGCAGTCCTCAGGGGGCCCCTCACGTACCCTACGAGCAGTACTTC. The rearrangement links TRBV27 to TRBJ2-7, with 8 bases lining up with TRBD1. The CDR3 is 17 residues long. Germline V gene sequence: CDR1 MNHEY, CDR2 SMNVEV (reference sequence). V lost 5 bases, J lost 2 bases, and 14 bases stayed unmatched.

The chain links TRBV7-9 to TRBJ1-5, with TRBD1 as a possible D gene (5 bases). This CDR3 has 15 amino acids. V was cut by 3 bases and J by 0 bases, with 9 bases left in between. Germline assignment: CDR1 SEHNR and CDR2 FQNEAQ (reference sequence). This CDR3 reads CASSFGGDSNQPQHF. DNA for the CDR3: TGTGCCAGCAGCTTCGGGGGGGATAGCAATCAGCCCCAGCATTTT.

V and J are TRBV15 and TRBJ2-7, with TRBD2 as a possible D gene (5 bases). V was pared by 3 bases and J by 0 bases, with 12 bases between. In germline, CDR1 is LNHNV, CDR2 YYDKDF (reference sequence). The length of the CDR3 is 15 residues. The DNA of the CDR3 is TGTGCCACCAGCAGTGACCCGGGATACTCCTACGAGCAGTACTTC. Amino acids: CATSSDPGYSYEQYF.

This chain joins TRBV28 and TRBJ2-7; D remains unclear. Per the germline V gene, CDR1 is MDHEN and CDR2 is SYDVKM. Deletions cut 2 bases from V and 4 bases from J, with 6 bases between. This CDR3 has 12 amino acids. The chain's CDR3 is CASSLQTYEQYF. CDR3 nucleotides: TGTGCCAGCAGTTTACAGACATACGAGCAGTACTTC.

The J gene is TRBJ2-5, the V gene TRBV19; the D gene is possibly TRBD2 (6 bases). The germline CDR1 and CDR2 sequences are LNHDA and SQIVND (reference sequence). The V end was cut by 3 bases, the J end by 1 base, with 12 bases between. The CDR3 loop spans 15 amino acids. The CDR3 reads CASSINGGSQETQYF. CDR3 sequence (DNA): TGTGCCAGTAGTATTAACGGAGGGAGCCAAGAGACCCAGTACTTC.

The rearrangement uses TRBV27 and TRBJ2-1, with 9 bases matching TRBD1. Germline V gene lookup returns CDR1 MNHEY and CDR2 SMNVEV (reference sequence). The CDR3 consists of 12 residues. Unmatched junction bases numbered 5, after V lost 5 bases and J lost 12 bases. The DNA of the CDR3 is TGTGCCAGCAGTCTTACGACAGGGGGGCAGTTCTTC. This encodes CASSLTTGGQFF.

The chain has TRBV7-2 and TRBJ1-5; 10 positions match TRBD1. CDR3 length: 17 residues. Per germline, CDR1 SGHTA and CDR2 FQGNSA. V trimming: 1 base; J trimming: 3 bases; junction bases outside the gene matches: 6. The CDR3 protein is CASSLVGQGWPNQPQHF. In nucleotides, the CDR3 is TGTGCCAGCAGCTTAGTGGGACAGGGGTGGCCCAATCAGCCCCAGCATTTT. Complete variable domain (other parts from reference TRBV7-2 and TRBJ1-5): GAGVSQSPSNKVTEKGKDVELRCDPISGHTALYWYRQSLGQGLEFLIYFQGNSAPDKSGLPSDRFSAERTGGSVSTLTIQRTQQEDSAVYLCASSLVGQGWPNQPQHFGDGTRLSIL.

The CDR3 DNA reads as TGTGCCAGCAGCCTTGGTCGGACAGTCCAACAGCCCCAGCATTTT. Residues: CASSLGRTVQQPQHF. The chain is built from TRBV5-6 and TRBJ1-5; D is perhaps TRBD1 (6 bases). V was clipped by 4 bases and J by 7 bases, with 18 bases between them. Germline CDR1 reads SGHDT; CDR2 reads YYEEEE. There are 15 residues in the CDR3.

This sequence joins TRBV9 and TRBJ2-3; D may be TRBD2 (6 bases). Per germline, CDR1 SGDLS and CDR2 YYNGEE. Trimming shortened V by 3 bases and J by 2 bases, and 16 bases separated the two germline ends. The CDR3 extends over 16 amino acids. The CDR3 loop is CASSALDYLNTDTQYF. CDR3 coding DNA: TGTGCCAGCAGCGCTCTGGACTACCTTAACACAGATACGCAGTATTTT.

The chain uses TRBV19 and TRBJ1-1; 7 bases agree with TRBD1. Per the germline V gene, CDR1 is LNHDA and CDR2 is SQIVND (reference sequence). V dropped 6 bases and J dropped 6; count of bases not matched to a gene: 7. This CDR3 comprises 13 residues. The CDR3 sequence: CASSRQGRSEAFF. DNA for the CDR3: TGTGCCAGTAGCAGACAGGGACGGTCTGAAGCTTTCTTT.

This sequence joins TRBV4-3 and TRBJ2-7, with unresolved D. The germline V and J ends were trimmed by 3 bases and 6 bases, with 15 bases remaining between them. This CDR3 has 14 residues. Germline lookup yields CDR1 LGHNA and CDR2 YSLEER. The CDR3, as DNA: TGCGCCAGCAGCCAGGCTGCACGGCGAGGCGAGCAGTACTTC. Encoded protein: CASSQAARRGEQYF.

V gene TRBV14 combines with J gene TRBJ1-1, with a tentative D call TRBD1 (6 bases). The V end lost 0 bases, the J end lost 6 bases, and 17 bases lay between the germline ends. The CDR3 covers 16 residues. The germline CDR1 and CDR2 sequences are SGHDN and FVKESK. The CDR3 DNA is TGTGCCAGCAGCCAAGATAGGGGGGGGCTAAGCGCTGAAGCTTTCTTT. Its translation: CASSQDRGGLSAEAFF.

The chain is built from TRBV10-1 and TRBJ2-5; 9 bases match TRBD2. CDR3 length: 15 residues. The V and J ends lost 8 bases and 4 bases, in that order; junction bases with no gene match: 11. Germline CDR1 is WNHNN and CDR2 is SYGVQD (reference sequence). The CDR3 reads CASPQAGGRGETQYF. DNA for the CDR3: TGCGCCAGCCCCCAAGCGGGAGGTCGTGGAGAGACCCAGTACTTC.

The J gene is TRBJ1-5, the V gene TRBV4-3; D is perhaps TRBD1 (6 bases). This CDR3 is 16 amino acids long. The germline V gene encodes CDR1 LGHNA and CDR2 YSLEER. V shed 4 bases and J shed 0 bases, with 13 bases lying between them. CDR3 residues: CASSPNRDSSNQPQHF. CDR3 coding DNA: TGCGCCAGCAGCCCCAACAGGGATTCTAGCAATCAGCCCCAGCATTTT.

V usage is TRBV23-1 and J usage is TRBJ1-1, with 8 bases lining up with TRBD1. TRBV23-1 is marked as an open reading frame, function uncertain. V shed 2 bases, J shed 3 bases, and the junction held 2 bases outside the gene matches. This CDR3 spans 14 amino acids. The chain's CDR3 is CASSQTGQDTEAFF. The CDR3 DNA follows: TGCGCCAGCAGTCAAACGGGACAGGACACTGAAGCTTTCTTT.

V is TRBV6-5 and J is TRBJ1-4; D might be TRBD1 (6 bases). Looked up from germline, CDR1 is MNHEY and CDR2 is SVGAGI. The CDR3 length is 14 residues. V dropped 6 bases and J dropped 5 bases, with 13 bases sitting between them. The CDR3 loop is CASSHREWNEKLFF. In DNA, the CDR3 is TGTGCCAGCAGCCACAGGGAGTGGAATGAAAAACTGTTTTTT.

The chain has TRBV28 and TRBJ2-1; maybe TRBD2 (12 bases). The CDR3 totals 17 residues. Germline lookup yields CDR1 MDHEN and CDR2 SYDVKM. With 6 bases removed from V and 15 bases from J, the gap between germline ends came to 33 bases. CDR3 sequence reads: CASRWGTGGLAGQVRFF. CDR3 DNA: TGTGCCAGCAGGTGGGGGACAGGGGGACTAGCGGGTCAAGTGAGGTTCTTC.

The CDR3 region has the DNA TGTGCCAGTAATGGAGGGGGCTACAACAATGAGCAGTTCTTC. Translating it yields CASNGGGYNNEQFF. The chain uses TRBV19 and TRBJ2-1, with D perhaps matching TRBD1 (7 bases). Germline assignment: CDR1 LNHDA and CDR2 SQIVND (reference sequence). Between the trimmed V and J ends, which lost 7 bases and 5 bases, there was a span of 15 bases. This CDR3 contains 14 residues. Complete variable domain (other parts from reference TRBV19 and TRBJ2-1): DGGITQSPKYLFRKEGQNVTLSCEQNLNHDAMYWYRQDPGQGLRLIYYSQIVNDFQKGDIAEGYSVSREKKESFPLTVTSAQKNPTAFYLCASNGGGYNNEQFFGPGTRLTVL.